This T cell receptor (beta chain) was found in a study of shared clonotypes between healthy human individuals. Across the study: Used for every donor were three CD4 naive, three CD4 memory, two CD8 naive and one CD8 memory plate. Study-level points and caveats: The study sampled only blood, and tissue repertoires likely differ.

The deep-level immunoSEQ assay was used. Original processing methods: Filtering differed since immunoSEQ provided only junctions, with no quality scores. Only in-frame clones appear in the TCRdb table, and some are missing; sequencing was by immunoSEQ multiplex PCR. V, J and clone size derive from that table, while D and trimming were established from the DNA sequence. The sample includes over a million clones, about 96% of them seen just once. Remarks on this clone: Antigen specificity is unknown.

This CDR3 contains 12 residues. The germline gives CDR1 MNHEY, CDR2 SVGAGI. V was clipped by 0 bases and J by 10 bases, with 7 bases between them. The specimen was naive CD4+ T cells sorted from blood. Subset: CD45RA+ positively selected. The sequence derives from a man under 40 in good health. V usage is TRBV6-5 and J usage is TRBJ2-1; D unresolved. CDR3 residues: CASSYSGIEQFF. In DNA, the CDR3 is TGTGCCAGCAGTTACTCGGGCATAGAGCAGTTCTTC.